This TCR beta chain originates from a study of cytomegalovirus exposure and HLA in healthy donors. Study observations and caveats: It was taken for granted in presence/absence analyses that sequencing depth across donors was roughly uniform. HLA-A and HLA-B allele assignments for most subjects were reportedly predicted accurately using TCR beta sequences. Through in vitro validation, three CMV-associated chains were shown to be specific for CMV antigens.

The primer mix had 60 Vbeta and 13 Jbeta primers. Libraries were prepared by immunoSEQ multiplex PCR; TCRdb keeps only in-frame clonotypes and omits some of them. Seen here are about 57,000 clones, 65% to 85% observed once, and the top ten hold just under 3%. The ends were cut back, 4 bases at V and 1 base at J, with 11 bases in the middle. CDR1 is MNHEY and CDR2 is SMNVEV in the germline V gene (reference sequence). The CDR3 consists of 14 residues. Comment on this clone: Antigen: not known.

The sample was PBMCs. The sequence was obtained from a woman in her twenties or thirties in good health and CMV-seronegative. The V gene is TRBV27, the J gene TRBJ2-7; TRBD1 might be the D (6 bases). CDR3 sequence (DNA): TGTGCCAGCAGTTCCGGGACATGGTCCTACGAGCAGTACTTC. Its translation is CASSSGTWSYEQYF.